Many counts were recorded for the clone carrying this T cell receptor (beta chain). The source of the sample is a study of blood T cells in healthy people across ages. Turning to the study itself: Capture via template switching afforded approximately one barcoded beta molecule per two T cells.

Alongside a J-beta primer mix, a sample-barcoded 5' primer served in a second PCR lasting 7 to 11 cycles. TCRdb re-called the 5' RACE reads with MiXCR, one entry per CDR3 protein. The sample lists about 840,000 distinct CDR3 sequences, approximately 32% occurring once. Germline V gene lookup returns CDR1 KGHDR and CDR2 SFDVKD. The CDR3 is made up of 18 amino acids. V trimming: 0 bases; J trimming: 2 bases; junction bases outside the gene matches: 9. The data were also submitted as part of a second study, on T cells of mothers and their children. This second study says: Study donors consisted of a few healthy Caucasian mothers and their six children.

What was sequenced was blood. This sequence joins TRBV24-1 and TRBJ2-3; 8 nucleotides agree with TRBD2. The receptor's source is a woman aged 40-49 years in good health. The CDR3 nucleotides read TGTGCCACCAGTGATTTGGGGGTGAGCGGGGGTAACACAGATACGCAGTATTTT. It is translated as CATSDLGVSGGNTDTQYF.